One and the same sample provided the 27 T cell receptor beta chains below, sequenced in a study of shared clonotypes between healthy human individuals. Some clones are missing from TCRdb's copy, which holds only in-frame ones; the method was immunoSEQ multiplex PCR. Among 2 million to 2.5 million clones listed, 80% to 95% were seen once. The sequenced sample consisted of naive CD4+ T cells from PBMCs. The sample's subset: CD45RA+ positively selected. Receptors were obtained from a young man in good health. Some clones in this sample may be carry-over from other donors' samples.

The chain is built from TRBV25-1 and TRBJ2-5, with D perhaps matching TRBD1 (6 bases). CDR3 length equals 16 residues. Germline values: CDR1 MGHDK, CDR2 SYGVNS. V was pared by 6 bases and J by 5 bases, with 22 bases between. This CDR3 reads CASRPARGQGFETQYF. The DNA for the CDR3 is TGTGCCAGCAGGCCAGCCCGAGGTCAGGGGTTCGAGACCCAGTACTTC. The whole variable domain, remainder taken from reference TRBV25-1 and TRBJ2-5, is EADIYQTPRYLVIGTGKKITLECSQTMGHDKMYWYQQDPGMELHLIHYSYGVNSTEKGDLSSESTVSRIRTEHFPLTLESARPSHTSQYLCASRPARGQGFETQYFGPGTRLLVL.

The chain links TRBV15 to TRBJ2-7; TRBD1 aligns across 9 bases. After removal of 1 base from V and 1 base from J, the junction contained 8 bases not matched to a gene. The CDR3 totals 17 residues. CDR1 is LNHNV and CDR2 is YYDKDF in the germline V gene (reference sequence). CDR3 nucleotides: TGTGCCACCAGCAGAGGAGCCGGGACAGGGTATTCCTACGAGCAGTACTTC. Its protein product is CATSRGAGTGYSYEQYF.

The V call is TRBV28, the J call TRBJ1-1; 9 bases agree with TRBD1. CDR3 length: 11 residues. J lost 12 bases, V lost 7 bases, and 6 bases had no gene match. CDR1 MDHEN and CDR2 SYDVKM come from the germline V gene. The CDR3 bases are TGTGCCAGCACCCGGGACAGGGAAACTTTCTTT. Protein product: CASTRDRETFF.

The chain links TRBV7-6 to TRBJ2-1; perhaps TRBD2 as D (5 bases). Trimming stripped 3 bases from V and 11 bases from J, with 20 bases between. CDR1 is SGHVS and CDR2 is FNYEAQ in the germline V gene. The CDR3 covers 15 residues. CDR3 region: CASSFTGWGGEQQFF. The CDR3 nucleotides are TGTGCCAGCAGCTTCACTGGATGGGGTGGGGAGCAGCAGTTCTTC.

A word on this clone: Different DNA sequences within this sample yield the same CDR3. DNA of the CDR3: TGTGCCAGCAGCTCACCGGGGGGGAACTACGAGCAGTACTTC. Its protein product is CASSSPGGNYEQYF. The chain carries TRBV5-4 and TRBJ2-7; 8 nucleotides agree with TRBD2. J lost 3 bases, V lost 3 bases, and 5 bases had no gene match. Looked up from germline, CDR1 is SGHNT and CDR2 is YYREEE (reference sequence). CDR3 length equals 14 residues.

J is TRBJ2-2 and V is TRBV7-2; 10 bases are a match to TRBD2. The CDR3 sequence is 17 residues long. V dropped 5 bases and J dropped 6; count of bases not matched to a gene: 12. Looked up from germline, CDR1 is SGHTA and CDR2 is FQGNSA. The CDR3: CASSLGVAGGGPGELFF. In nucleotides, the CDR3 is TGTGCCAGCAGCCTCGGGGTAGCGGGAGGTGGTCCCGGGGAGCTGTTTTTT.

The V call is TRBV2, the J call TRBJ2-7; 8 nucleotides match TRBD1. This CDR3 comprises 12 residues. The V and J ends lost 10 bases and 5 bases, in that order; junction bases with no gene match: 7. Germline values: CDR1 SNHLY, CDR2 FYNNEI. The CDR3 bases are TGTGCCACAGAGGACAGGGCCGACGAGCAGTACTTC. Encoded protein: CATEDRADEQYF.

V usage is TRBV6-1 and J usage is TRBJ2-1, with 9 bases fitting TRBD2. Unmatched junction bases numbered 7, after V lost 8 bases and J lost 2 bases. The CDR3 has 15 amino acids. The germline V gene has CDR1 MNHNS and CDR2 SASEGT. In nucleotides, the CDR3 is TGTGCCAGCCAACCGGGACTAGCACCCTACAATGAGCAGTTCTTC. As protein: CASQPGLAPYNEQFF.

The CDR3 DNA is TGTGCCAGCAGCGGGGCGGGTGCTCGCTTCGAAGAGACCCAGTACTTC. Its translation: CASSGAGARFEETQYF. V gene TRBV7-9 combines with J gene TRBJ2-5, with D possibly being TRBD1 or TRBD2 (5 bases each). From germline, CDR1 is SEHNR and CDR2 FQNEAQ (reference sequence). The CDR3 covers 16 residues. Trimming pared 5 bases from V and 3 bases from J, leaving 19 bases between.

The chain couples TRBV4-3 to TRBJ2-7, with TRBD2 identical over 10 bases. V dropped 4 bases and J dropped 4; count of bases not matched to a gene: 13. The CDR3 sequence is 17 residues long. The germline gives CDR1 LGHNA, CDR2 YSLEER. The DNA for the CDR3 is TGCGCCAGCAGCCCGAAAAGCGGGAGGGCCGGGTATTACGAGCAGTACTTC. It codes for CASSPKSGRAGYYEQYF.

The count of this clone is one. The chain combines TRBV6-4 with TRBJ1-1; D ambiguous. The CDR3 consists of 13 residues. The V end lost 0 bases, the J end lost 3 bases, and 5 bases lay between the germline ends. CDR1 is MRHNA and CDR2 is SNTAGT in the germline V gene. CDR3 region: CASSDSRDTEAFF. The CDR3, as DNA: TGTGCCAGCAGTGACTCCCGGGACACTGAAGCTTTCTTT.

The chain employs TRBV28 and TRBJ2-1; D possibly matches TRBD1 or TRBD2 (6 bases each). V dropped 5 bases and J dropped 9 bases, with 23 bases sitting between them. The CDR3 totals 16 residues. CDR1 MDHEN and CDR2 SYDVKM come from the germline V gene. This CDR3 reads CASSVPSRRARGEQFF. CDR3 DNA sequence: TGTGCCAGCAGTGTCCCGAGCCGGAGGGCCAGGGGTGAGCAGTTCTTC. Filled out from reference TRBV28 and TRBJ2-1, the complete variable domain reads DVKVTQSSRYLVKRTGEKVFLECVQDMDHENMFWYRQDPGLGLRLIYFSYDVKMKEKGDIPEGYSVSREKKERFSLILESASTNQTSMYLCASSVPSRRARGEQFFGPGTRLTVL.

The chain combines TRBV10-2 with TRBJ1-5; 9 positions match TRBD1. In germline, CDR1 is WSHSY, CDR2 SAAADI. Trimming cost V 8 bases and J 5 bases; bases outside gene matches: 4. The CDR3 loop spans 13 amino acids. The CDR3 nucleotides read TGCGCCAGCCAACAGGGGGCCGATCAGCCCCAGCATTTT. Translated: CASQQGADQPQHF.

This chain links TRBV5-4 with TRBJ2-7; D may be TRBD2 (6 bases). Germline CDR1 and CDR2: SGHNT and YYREEE (reference sequence). The CDR3 runs to 15 residues. The germline V and J ends were trimmed by 3 bases and 3 bases, with 16 bases remaining between them. The CDR3 DNA is TGTGCCAGCAGCTGGACGAGGGACTCCGACTACGAGCAGTACTTC. Residues: CASSWTRDSDYEQYF.

This clone was recorded only once. The chain uses TRBV28 and TRBJ2-1; the D gene is possibly TRBD2 (6 bases). The CDR3 has 15 residues. Trimming took 3 bases from V and 8 from J, leaving 17 bases between them. From germline, CDR1 is MDHEN and CDR2 SYDVKM. In nucleotides, the CDR3 is TGTGCCAGCAGTTTGATCCTCGCGACTAGGGATGAGCAGTTCTTC. This encodes CASSLILATRDEQFF.

J is TRBJ2-3 and V is TRBV5-1; 11 bases align to TRBD1. CDR1 and CDR2 from the germline V gene are SGHRS and YFSETQ. V trimming: 4 bases; J trimming: 0 bases; junction bases outside the gene matches: 4. The CDR3 covers 16 residues. The CDR3, as DNA: TGCGCCAGCAGCCACGGGACAGGGGGGAGCACAGATACGCAGTATTTT. It encodes CASSHGTGGSTDTQYF.

The gene calls are TRBV7-8 and TRBJ1-1, with D perhaps TRBD1 (5 bases). This CDR3 is built from 14 residues. Germline V gene lookup returns CDR1 SGHVS and CDR2 FQNEAQ. V gave up 6 bases and J gave up 1 base, with 12 bases separating them. CDR3 DNA sequence: TGTGCCAGCAGGCCGGGACGGGGGAACACTGAAGCTTTCTTT. This translates into CASRPGRGNTEAFF.

This chain connects TRBV7-8 to TRBJ1-5, with D maybe TRBD1 (6 bases). This CDR3 contains 14 residues. Trimming shortened V by 5 bases and J by 5 bases, and 13 bases separated the two germline ends. Germline-derived CDR1 and CDR2 are SGHVS and FQNEAQ. CDR3: CASSVNRADQPQHF. CDR3 DNA sequence: TGTGCCAGCAGCGTAAACAGGGCAGATCAGCCCCAGCATTTT.

This rearrangement joins TRBV7-2 to TRBJ2-1, with D uncertain. Trimming took 3 bases from V and 8 from J, leaving 11 bases between them. The V gene's germline CDR1 is SGHTA and CDR2 FQGNSA. The CDR3 spans 13 residues. CDR3 amino acids: CASSLGIRYEQFF. Written as DNA, the CDR3 is TGTGCCAGCAGCTTGGGAATTCGGTATGAGCAGTTCTTC.

This clone has only a few counts. The sample has other DNA sequences that encode this CDR3 too. This sequence joins TRBV28 and TRBJ1-1; D may be TRBD1 (5 bases). There are 13 residues in the CDR3. V lost 5 bases, J lost 3 bases, and 10 bases lay in between. Germline V gene sequence: CDR1 MDHEN, CDR2 SYDVKM. CDR3 in amino acids: CASSLDSYTEAFF. The CDR3 DNA reads as TGTGCCAGCAGTCTAGACAGCTACACTGAAGCTTTCTTT.

This sequence joins TRBV30 and TRBJ2-3; no clear D gene. V was clipped by 2 bases and J by 2 bases, with 11 bases between them. This CDR3 is built from 14 residues. Germline V lookup: CDR1 GTSNPN, CDR2 SVGIG (reference sequence). The CDR3: CAWSPGRNTDTQYF. Here the CDR3 DNA reads TGTGCCTGGAGTCCGGGCCGTAACACAGATACGCAGTATTTT.

The chain combines TRBV27 with TRBJ2-7; 7 bases match TRBD1. V was pared by 5 bases and J by 2 bases, with 6 bases of the junction left unmatched. This CDR3 is built from 14 residues. The germline V gene has CDR1 MNHEY and CDR2 SMNVEV (reference sequence). The CDR3 protein is CASSPLDRTYEQYF. The CDR3 DNA is TGTGCCAGCAGTCCCCTGGACAGGACCTACGAGCAGTACTTC.

The chain recombines TRBV5-1 with TRBJ2-1; TRBD2 is a possible D gene (5 bases). Per germline, CDR1 SGHRS and CDR2 YFSETQ. The CDR3 extends over 14 amino acids. Trimming pared 4 bases from V and 2 bases from J, leaving 10 bases between. CDR3 amino acids: CASSLERTYNEQFF. Written as DNA, the CDR3 is TGCGCCAGCAGCCTGGAGCGGACCTACAATGAGCAGTTCTTC.

This clone is a singleton in its sample. The CDR3 loop is CASSPLSRGVGQDSNQPQHF. CDR3 DNA sequence: TGTGCCAGTAGTCCCTTGTCTCGGGGAGTGGGGCAAGATAGCAATCAGCCCCAGCATTTT. The chain recombines TRBV19 with TRBJ1-5, with D possibly matching TRBD1 (5 bases). Germline CDR1 LNHDA, CDR2 SQIVND (reference sequence). The CDR3 contains 20 residues. The V end was cut by 5 bases, the J end by 0 bases, with 26 bases between.

V gene TRBV5-4 combines with J gene TRBJ2-1; D may be TRBD2 (6 bases). The germline gives CDR1 SGHNT, CDR2 YYREEE (reference sequence). Trimming took off 0 bases at V and 3 bases at J, with 13 bases between the two ends. The CDR3 runs to 16 residues. The CDR3 sequence: CASSLVGSGYYNEQFF. The CDR3 DNA follows: TGTGCCAGCAGCTTGGTTGGCAGCGGGTACTACAATGAGCAGTTCTTC. The full variable domain, with the rest looked up from reference TRBV5-4 and TRBJ2-1, is ETGVTQSPTHLIKTRGQQVTLRCSSQSGHNTVSWYQQALGQGPQFIFQYYREEENGRGNFPPRFSGLQFPNYSSELNVNALELDDSALYLCASSLVGSGYYNEQFFGPGTRLTVL.

This chain joins TRBV27 and TRBJ1-1; perhaps TRBD1 as D (6 bases). CDR3 size: 16 residues. Trimming pared 3 bases from V and 5 bases from J, leaving 19 bases between. Looked up from germline, CDR1 is MNHEY and CDR2 is SMNVEV (reference sequence). The CDR3 loop reads CASSFRRAGDPTEAFF. The CDR3 bases are TGTGCCAGCAGTTTTCGTAGGGCAGGGGACCCAACTGAAGCTTTCTTT.

CDR3 amino acids: CASSQVLWDKGTGYSNQPQHF. CDR3 coding DNA: TGCGCCAGCAGCCAAGTGCTGTGGGACAAGGGGACGGGATATAGCAATCAGCCCCAGCATTTT. The chain carries TRBV4-1 and TRBJ1-5, with a possible D match to TRBD1 (6 bases). The germline V and J ends were trimmed by 1 base and 0 bases, with 25 bases remaining between them. The CDR3 spans 21 residues. Germline loops: CDR1 MGHRA, CDR2 YSYEKL.